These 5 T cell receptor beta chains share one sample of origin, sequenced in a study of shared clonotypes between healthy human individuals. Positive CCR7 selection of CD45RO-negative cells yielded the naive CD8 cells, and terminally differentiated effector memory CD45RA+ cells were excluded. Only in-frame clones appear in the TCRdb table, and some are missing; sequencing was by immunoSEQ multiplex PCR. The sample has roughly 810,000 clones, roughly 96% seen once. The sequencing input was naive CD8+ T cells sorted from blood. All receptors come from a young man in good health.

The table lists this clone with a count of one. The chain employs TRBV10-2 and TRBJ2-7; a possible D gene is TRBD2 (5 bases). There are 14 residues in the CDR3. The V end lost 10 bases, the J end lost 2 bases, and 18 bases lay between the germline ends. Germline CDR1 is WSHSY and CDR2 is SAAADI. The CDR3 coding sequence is TGCGCCACCCAGGACTTAGACGGACCCTACGAGCAGTACTTC. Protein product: CATQDLDGPYEQYF.

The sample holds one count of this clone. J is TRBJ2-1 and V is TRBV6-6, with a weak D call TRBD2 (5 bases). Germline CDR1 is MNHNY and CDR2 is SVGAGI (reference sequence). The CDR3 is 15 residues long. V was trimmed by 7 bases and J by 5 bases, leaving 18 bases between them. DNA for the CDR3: TGTGCCAGCACCCACGTGAGGGCCTTCGACAATGAGCAGTTCTTC. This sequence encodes CASTHVRAFDNEQFF.

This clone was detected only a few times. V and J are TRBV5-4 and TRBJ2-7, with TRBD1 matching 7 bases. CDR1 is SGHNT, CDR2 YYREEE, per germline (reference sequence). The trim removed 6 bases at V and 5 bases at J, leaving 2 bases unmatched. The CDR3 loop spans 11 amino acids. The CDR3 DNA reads TGTGCCAGCAAACAGGGGAACGAGCAGTACTTC. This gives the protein CASKQGNEQYF.

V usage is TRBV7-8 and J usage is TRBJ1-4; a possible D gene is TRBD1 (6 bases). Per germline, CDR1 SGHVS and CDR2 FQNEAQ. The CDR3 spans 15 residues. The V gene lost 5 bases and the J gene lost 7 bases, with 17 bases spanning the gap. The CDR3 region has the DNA TGTGCCAGCAGCGCGACAGGTGTATGGGGTGAAAAACTGTTTTTT. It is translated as CASSATGVWGEKLFF.

The CDR3 loop reads CAWTLAGGQYEQYF. The CDR3 coding sequence is TGTGCCTGGACCCTAGCGGGAGGGCAATACGAGCAGTACTTC. This chain uses TRBV30 with TRBJ2-7; TRBD2 aligns across 12 bases. This CDR3 is built from 14 residues. Germline CDR1 is GTSNPN and CDR2 is SVGIG (reference sequence). Trimming cost V 4 bases and J 4 bases; bases outside gene matches: 5.